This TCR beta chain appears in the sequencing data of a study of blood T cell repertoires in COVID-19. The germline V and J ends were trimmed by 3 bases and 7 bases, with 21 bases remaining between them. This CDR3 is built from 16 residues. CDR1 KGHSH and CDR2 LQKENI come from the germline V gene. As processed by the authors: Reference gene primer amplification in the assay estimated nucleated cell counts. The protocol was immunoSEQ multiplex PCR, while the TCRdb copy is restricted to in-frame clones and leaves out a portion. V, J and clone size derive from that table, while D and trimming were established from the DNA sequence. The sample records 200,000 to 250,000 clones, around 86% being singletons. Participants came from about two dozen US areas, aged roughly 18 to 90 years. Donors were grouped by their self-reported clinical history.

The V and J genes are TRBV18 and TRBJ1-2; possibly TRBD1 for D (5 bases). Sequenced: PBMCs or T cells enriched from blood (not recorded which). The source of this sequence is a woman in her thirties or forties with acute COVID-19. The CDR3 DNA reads TGTGCCAGCTCACCGCCCGACAGCCTAGTGGGAGGTGGCTACACCTTC. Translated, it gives CASSPPDSLVGGGYTF.